Listed below are T cell receptor beta chains from one sample, sequenced in a study of blood T cell repertoires in COVID-19. Some clones are missing from TCRdb's copy, which holds only in-frame ones; the method was immunoSEQ multiplex PCR. This table has around 270,000 clones, about four fifths appearing once. What was sequenced was peripheral blood. These receptors originate from a woman aged 40 to 50 who had recovered from COVID-19. CDR3s leave out the opening cysteine and the closing phenylalanine or tryptophan. Where a row states a size, it is once, few, many or the class of an expanded clone; other rows omit it.

j_call v_call clone_size cdr3_aa
TRBJ1-3 TRBV6-5 - ASSSGQLGNTIY
TRBJ2-1 TRBV19 - ASSIDLTDNEQF
TRBJ1-2 TRBV5-6 - ASSLQGNYGYT
TRBJ1-6 TRBV7-6 - ASSFTNSPLH
TRBJ1-1 TRBV28 - ASSRKAPDIYFMNTEAF
TRBJ1-6 TRBV9 - ASSVGQPNSPLH
TRBJ1-5 TRBV28 - ASSNRQGRLLIEINQPQH
TRBJ1-2 TRBV5-6 few ASSWTGFSYGYT
TRBJ2-3 TRBV13 - ASSQTGVRSTDTQY
TRBJ2-7 TRBV28 - ASSLEQGSRQY
TRBJ2-1 TRBV6-2/TRBV6-3 - ASSSPGEVTNEQF
TRBJ1-5 TRBV19 - ASSTRGSNQPQH
TRBJ1-5 TRBV20-1 - SASGLRGHNQPQH
TRBJ1-2 TRBV9 few ASSEGGSFNYGYT
TRBJ1-2 TRBV5-1 - ASSGTGTGGSLGYGYT
TRBJ1-5 TRBV2 - ASSTGILRNQPQH
TRBJ1-1 TRBV5-1 - ASSWQDRGISEAF
TRBJ1-1 TRBV29-1 - SYSRGDTEAF
TRBJ2-1 TRBV7-9 many ASSPGQGYKHNEQF
TRBJ2-1 TRBV7-8 - ASSLVRLAGYKQF
TRBJ1-4 TRBV18 - ASSPRQIPNEKLF
TRBJ1-4 TRBV2 - ASRAGQGQKLF
TRBJ2-7 TRBV2 - ASSESGQVSEQY
TRBJ1-2 TRBV2 - ASRGQSNYGYT